The 2 T cell receptor beta chains given below trace back to one sample, sequenced in a study of T cell repertoires in cytomegalovirus infection. Each CDR3 protein is one row after TCRdb ran MiXCR on the reads. Of 65,000 to 90,000 distinct CDR3 sequences listed, 3% to 4% are singletons. The sequenced sample consisted of PBMCs. Receptor source: a human donor in good health (CMV status not recorded). Some clones in this sample may be carry-over from other donors' samples.

This clonotype was seen repeatedly, ten times or more. The V gene is TRBV19, the J gene TRBJ1-1; the D is unclear. The germline CDR1 and CDR2 sequences are LNHDA and SQIVND (reference sequence). The CDR3 sequence is 13 residues long. Trimming shortened V by 1 base and J by 1 base, and 4 bases separated the two germline ends. CDR3 DNA: TGTGCCAGTAGTATAGGACGGAACACTGAAGCTTTCTTT. It is translated as CASSIGRNTEAFF.

The sample holds many counts of this clonotype. The chain recombines TRBV7-2 with TRBJ2-3; TRBD2 matches at 13 bases. Germline CDR1 SGHTA, CDR2 FQGNSA. After removal of 5 bases from V and 0 bases from J, the junction contained 14 bases not matched to a gene. The CDR3 loop spans 20 amino acids. CDR3 protein: CASSRYGTSGASASTDTQYF. CDR3 nucleotide sequence: TGTGCCAGCAGCCGATACGGGACTAGCGGGGCCTCGGCTAGCACAGATACGCAGTATTTT.